This T cell receptor beta chain emerged from a study of cytomegalovirus exposure and HLA in healthy donors. In the PCR, 60 Vbeta and 13 Jbeta primers were used. Here immunoSEQ multiplex PCR was the method, and the copy in TCRdb shows in-frame clones only, minus some. This table has roughly 98,000 clones, about 81% appearing once. Every donor was a healthy person donating bone marrow. This CDR3 has 13 residues. Per germline, CDR1 SQVTM and CDR2 ANQGSEA. The V gene lost 2 bases and the J gene lost 5 bases, with 13 bases spanning the gap. This clonotype originated in a man aged 18 to 29 in good health and CMV-seropositive. The rearrangement uses TRBV29-1 and TRBJ2-7; the D gene is possibly TRBD1 (5 bases). Source material: PBMCs. In nucleotides, the CDR3 is TGCAGCGTTGAAAAGGATCAGGGCGACGAGCAGTACTTC. It yields the protein CSVEKDQGDEQYF.